Sequencing of this T cell receptor (beta chain) was carried out in a study of CD8 T cells in ankylosing spondylitis. Whole-study findings and limits: The study identified a TCR beta motif of several highly homologous variants that appeared characteristic of ankylosing spondylitis blood. According to the report, clones linked to the disease were significantly enriched in matched synovial fluid samples taken from ankylosing spondylitis patients.

The CDR3 totals 15 residues. CDR1 MDHEN and CDR2 SYDVKM come from the germline V gene. The V and J ends lost 6 bases and 3 bases respectively, with 17 bases between them. TCRdb ran MiXCR on the 5' RACE reads and lists one entry per CDR3 protein. The repertoire holds more than 500,000 distinct CDR3 sequences, under 5.5% seen once, with under 4.5% in the top ten. This clonotype came up many times. Its target is unknown. The chain employs TRBV28 and TRBJ1-1, with D possibly matching TRBD1 (6 bases). This TCR was sampled from a male donor with ankylosing spondylitis. Sequencing was carried out using blood, either unsorted or a sorted T cell fraction (not recorded which). The CDR3 coding sequence is TGTGCCAGCAGACCGGGCCAGGGGTTAGACACTGAAGCTTTCTTT. Its translation is CASRPGQGLDTEAFF.